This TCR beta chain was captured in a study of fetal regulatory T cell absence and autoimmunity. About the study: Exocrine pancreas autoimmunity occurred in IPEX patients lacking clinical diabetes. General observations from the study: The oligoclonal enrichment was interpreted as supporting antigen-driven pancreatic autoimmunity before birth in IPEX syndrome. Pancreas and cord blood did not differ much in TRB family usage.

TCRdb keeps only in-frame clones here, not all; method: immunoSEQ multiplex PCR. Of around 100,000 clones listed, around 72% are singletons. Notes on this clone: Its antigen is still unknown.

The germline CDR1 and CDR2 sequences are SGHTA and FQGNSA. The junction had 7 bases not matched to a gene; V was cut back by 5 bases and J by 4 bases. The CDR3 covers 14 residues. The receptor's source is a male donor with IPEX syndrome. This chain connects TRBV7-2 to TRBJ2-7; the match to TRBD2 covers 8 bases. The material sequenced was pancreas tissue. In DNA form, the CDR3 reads TGTGCCAGCAGCCGTAGCGGGGCCGGATACGAGCAGTACTTC. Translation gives CASSRSGAGYEQYF.